These T cell receptor beta chains were read from a single sample in a study of blood T cells in healthy people across ages. Using its own MiXCR run on the 5' RACE reads, TCRdb lists one record per CDR3 protein. Of over 1,500,000 distinct CDR3 sequences in the sample, about two fifths were seen once. The source material was blood. The receptors were gathered from a human donor in good health. Each CDR3 is given with its conserved first and last residue. Fields, in order: J gene, V gene, clone size, D gene, CDR3 DNA, CDR3 protein. D genes are given only for firm matches. Clone size appears in some rows only: once, few, many, or a class for an expanded clone.

j_call: TRBJ2-1; v_call: TRBV20-1; clone_size: NA; d_call: TRBD2; cdr3_nt: TGCAGTGCTAGTATCGTAGCGGGGGGCTCCTACAATGAGCAGTTCTTC; cdr3_aa: CSASIVAGGSYNEQFF
j_call: TRBJ2-5; v_call: TRBV24-1; clone_size: few; d_call: TRBD2; cdr3_nt: TGTGCCACCAGTGGAATAGCGGGGGGACTATACCAAGAGACCCAGTACTTC; cdr3_aa: CATSGIAGGLYQETQYF
j_call: TRBJ2-4; v_call: TRBV5-1; clone_size: NA; d_call: NA; cdr3_nt: TGCGCCAGCAGCTTTATAGGGGGTGGGGACATTCAGTACTTC; cdr3_aa: CASSFIGGGDIQYF
j_call: TRBJ2-3; v_call: TRBV20-1; clone_size: NA; d_call: TRBD2; cdr3_nt: TGCAGTGCTCCACTAGCGGGTAGCACAGATACGCGGTATTTT; cdr3_aa: CSAPLAGSTDTRYF
j_call: TRBJ2-7; v_call: TRBV28; clone_size: NA; d_call: NA; cdr3_nt: TGTGCCAGCAGTTTCATGACGGGCCTCTCCTACGAGCAGTACTTC; cdr3_aa: CASSFMTGLSYEQYF
j_call: TRBJ2-7; v_call: TRBV7-2; clone_size: NA; d_call: TRBD1; cdr3_nt: TGTGCCAGCAGCTTGGGGGGGACAGGGTGGTCCGAGCAGTACTTC; cdr3_aa: CASSLGGTGWSEQYF
j_call: TRBJ2-3; v_call: TRBV20-1; clone_size: few; d_call: NA; cdr3_nt: TGCAGTGCTAGGGGTAATTCTGCTAGCACAGATACGCAGTATTTT; cdr3_aa: CSARGNSASTDTQYF
j_call: TRBJ1-2; v_call: TRBV7-9; clone_size: NA; d_call: NA; cdr3_nt: TGTGCCAGCAGTTTAGTTGACAGTGGCTACACCTTC; cdr3_aa: CASSLVDSGYTF
j_call: TRBJ2-5; v_call: TRBV5-1; clone_size: many; d_call: TRBD2; cdr3_nt: TGCGCCAGCAGCTTACAGCGGGGAGGCCAAGAGACCCAGTACTTC; cdr3_aa: CASSLQRGGQETQYF
j_call: TRBJ2-4; v_call: TRBV20-1; clone_size: NA; d_call: NA; cdr3_nt: TGCAGTGCTAGCGGCCAGATAAGGAATGAGCAGTACTTC; cdr3_aa: CSASGQIRNEQYF
j_call: TRBJ2-7; v_call: TRBV20-1; clone_size: few; d_call: NA; cdr3_nt: TGCAGTGCTAGAGGGGGAAGGGGGAACGAGCAGTACTTC; cdr3_aa: CSARGGRGNEQYF
j_call: TRBJ1-1; v_call: TRBV20-1; clone_size: NA; d_call: NA; cdr3_nt: TGCAGTGCTAGAGATTGGTTGGAGGAAGCTTTCTTT; cdr3_aa: CSARDWLEEAFF